Sequencing of this TCR beta chain was carried out in a study of OX40 agonist ivuxolimab in advanced cancers. Study conclusions and caveats: Clonal expansion among partial responders at 0.1-3.0 mg/kg ranked near the lowest. The study observed clonal expansion of CD4+ and CD8+ blood T cells by week 6 at 0.1 to 3.0 mg/kg. Low normalized T-cell clonal expansion was also seen in some nonresponders.

Germline V gene lookup returns CDR1 MDHEN and CDR2 SYDVKM. The germline V and J ends were trimmed by 6 bases and 13 bases, with 16 bases remaining between them. The CDR3 covers 12 residues. The table came from immunoSEQ multiplex PCR; TCRdb's copy has only in-frame clones and leaves some out. This table has around 65,000 clones, 92% appearing once. About this clone itself: As yet, its antigen is unknown.

This material consisted of CD4+ or CD8+ T cells sorted from blood, taken in a trial of the OX40 agonist ivuxolimab. The genes are TRBV28 and TRBJ2-1, with D perhaps TRBD2 (7 bases). This receptor was identified in an adult with an advanced solid tumor such as melanoma, head and neck, liver or kidney cancer. CDR3 residues: CASSVVGGTQFF. The CDR3 nucleotides read TGTGCCAGCAGCGTGGTGGGGGGGACACAGTTCTTC.